A selection of T cell receptor beta chains follows, all from one sample in a study of T cell repertoires in aging, cancer and after chemotherapy. MiXCR, run by TCRdb on the multiplex PCR reads, gives a single entry per CDR3 protein. The data show about 9,500 distinct CDR3 sequences, approximately 24% seen once. Sequenced material: blood. The receptors were gathered from a human donor in good health. Each CDR3 is given with its conserved first and last residue. The D gene is left open where the match is weak. The size of a clone is reported for some rows only, either as once, few or many, or as a class for expanded clones.

TRBV5-1,TRBJ2-1,.,TRBD2,TGCGCCAGCAGCTTGAGGACTAGCGGGAGTGGCAATGAGCAGTTCTTC,CASSLRTSGSGNEQFF
TRBV5-4,TRBJ2-6,.,.,TGTGCCAGCACCAGAGTAGGACATCCGAGCTCTAGGGCCAACGTCCTGACTTTC,CASTRVGHPSSRANVLTF
TRBV20-1,TRBJ2-3,.,TRBD2,TGCAGTGAGACGGGGACTAGCGGGAGGGTCGAGACCTTCACAGATACGCAGTATTTT,CSETGTSGRVETFTDTQYF
TRBV28,TRBJ1-1,.,.,TGTGCCAGCAGTTTAGGGGCCACTGAAGCTTTCTTT,CASSLGATEAFF
TRBV11-2,TRBJ2-1,.,TRBD2,TGTGCCAGCAGCTCGACTAGCGGGATTTTCGATGAGCAGTTCTTC,CASSSTSGIFDEQFF
TRBV20-1,TRBJ2-1,once,TRBD2,TGCAGTGCTCATTCTAGCGGGAGCAATGAGCAGTTCTTC,CSAHSSGSNEQFF
TRBV6-1,TRBJ2-2,medium-sized,.,TGTGCCAGCACCGCCGCTTGGGCTCACGGGGAGCTGTTTTTT,CASTAAWAHGELFF
TRBV6-2/TRBV6-3,TRBJ2-7,.,.,TGTGCCAGCAGTTACGATCCAGGGACCCCTCTTCTGTACTTC,CASSYDPGTPLLYF
TRBV7-2,TRBJ2-7,medium-sized,TRBD2,TGTGCCAGCAGCACCTTTCCTATAGCGGGAGTCTCCTACGAGCAGTACTTC,CASSTFPIAGVSYEQYF
TRBV19,TRBJ1-5,.,TRBD1,TGTGCCAGTAGTATAGGGACAGGGAATCAGCCCCAGCATTTT,CASSIGTGNQPQHF
TRBV6-2/TRBV6-3,TRBJ2-7,.,.,TGTGCCAGCAGTTACTCGATAGAACTCCGCCGCTTCGAGCAGTACTTC,CASSYSIELRRFEQYF
TRBV28,TRBJ2-7,few,TRBD1,TGTGCCAGCAGTTTCACCGGGACAGGGCTGGACGAGCAGTACTTC,CASSFTGTGLDEQYF
TRBV30,TRBJ2-6,medium-sized,.,TGTGCCTGGGCCTATGGGGCCAACGTCCTGACTTTC,CAWAYGANVLTF
TRBV20-1,TRBJ2-3,few,.,TGCAGTTGGGTTATTGGAAGGGACCTGACTCATACGCAGTATTTT,CSWVIGRDLTHTQYF
TRBV27,TRBJ2-3,.,.,TGTGCCAGCAGTGCCACAGATACGCAGTATTTT,CASSATDTQYF
TRBV6-4,TRBJ1-1,.,TRBD1,TGTGCCAGCAGTGAAAGACAGGGGGCGCGGACTGAAGCTTTCTTT,CASSERQGARTEAFF
TRBV28,TRBJ2-1,few,.,TGTGCCAGCAGTTTGGCCAATGAGCAGTTCTTC,CASSLANEQFF
TRBV20-1,TRBJ2-3,few,TRBD2,TGCAGTGCTAGGGGAGGGGCCCAAGATACGCAGTATTTT,CSARGGAQDTQYF
TRBV14,TRBJ1-6,medium-sized,.,TGTGCCAGCAGCCAGTCCGGGACCTCCCTCCACTTT,CASSQSGTSLHF
TRBV5-8,TRBJ1-1,few,.,TGTGCCAGCAGCTTGGTACGGAACACTGAAGCTTTCTTT,CASSLVRNTEAFF
TRBV28,TRBJ2-7,few,.,TGTGCCAGCAGTTTTTTTCTTGGGGACACAAGCTCCTACGAGCAGTACTTC,CASSFFLGDTSSYEQYF
TRBV5-1,TRBJ1-2,medium-sized,TRBD1,TGCGCCAGCAGCTTGGCACAGGGGGCGCTCAACTATGGCTACACCTTC,CASSLAQGALNYGYTF
TRBV19,TRBJ1-1,few,.,TGTGCCAGTAAAAGGACAGATTACACTGAAGCTTTCTTT,CASKRTDYTEAFF
TRBV28,TRBJ1-4,few,.,TGTGCCAGCAGTCACCAACAGGGTTGGGTAGAAAAACTGTTTTTT,CASSHQQGWVEKLFF
TRBV4-2,TRBJ1-1,once,.,TGCGCCAGCAGCCAAAGGACGGTGAACACTGAAGCTTTCTTT,CASSQRTVNTEAFF
TRBV27,TRBJ1-2,medium-sized,TRBD1,TGTGCCAGCAGGACCGGGACAGGCTATGGCTACACCTTC,CASRTGTGYGYTF
TRBV25-1,TRBJ1-6,few,TRBD1,TGTGCCAGTAGGGACAGGGGAGGTGGTAATTCACCCCTCCACTTT,CASRDRGGGNSPLHF
TRBV14,TRBJ1-1,.,.,TGTGCCAGCAGCCAACGGGGACTGATGAACATTGAAGCTTTCTTT,CASSQRGLMNIEAFF
TRBV7-9,TRBJ2-3,.,TRBD2,TGTGCCAGCAGCTACCCGGGACTAGCGGGAGAAACAGATACGCAGTATTTT,CASSYPGLAGETDTQYF
TRBV11-2,TRBJ1-6,medium-sized,.,TGTGCCAGCAGCCACCTGGCGAAGAATTCACCCCTCCACTTT,CASSHLAKNSPLHF
TRBV28,TRBJ1-4,.,.,TGTGCCAGCGGAACTACAGGAGGCCAACAATGGAATAATGAAAAACTGTTTTTT,CASGTTGGQQWNNEKLFF
TRBV6-7,TRBJ1-5,.,.,TGTGCCAGCAGTTACTTTGACGGGAATAGCAATCAGCCCCAGCATTTT,CASSYFDGNSNQPQHF
TRBV20-1,TRBJ1-5,.,.,TGCAGTGCCCCAGCCGGCGGGTCGGATCAGCCCCAGCATTTT,CSAPAGGSDQPQHF
TRBV20-1,TRBJ1-3,.,.,TGCAGTGCCCGTCAGTCCTCTGGAAACACCATATATTTT,CSARQSSGNTIYF
TRBV7-2,TRBJ1-2,medium-sized,.,TGTGCCAGCAGCACCACCTATTGGGGGGATGGCTACACCTTC,CASSTTYWGDGYTF
TRBV20-1,TRBJ1-3,.,.,TGCAGTGCTAGAGAGGGGGGGGAGAACACCATATATTTT,CSAREGGENTIYF
TRBV5-1,TRBJ2-7,.,.,TGCGCCAGCAGCTTGGACATAGGGTATCCCTACGAGCAGTACTTC,CASSLDIGYPYEQYF
TRBV4-3,TRBJ2-6,.,.,TGCGCCAGCAGCCAAGTGGGGGATTTAGGCTCTGGGGCCAACGTCCTGACTTTC,CASSQVGDLGSGANVLTF
TRBV7-2,TRBJ2-5,.,.,TGTGCCAGCAGCTATATAAAAGAGACCCAGTACTTC,CASSYIKETQYF
TRBV5-1,TRBJ1-3,.,TRBD1,TGCGCCAGCAGCTTCGACAGGGGACCTGGAAACACCATATATTTT,CASSFDRGPGNTIYF
TRBV19,TRBJ2-1,.,TRBD1,TGTGCCAGTAGTATCACCGGGACAGGTCACAATGAGCAGTTCTTC,CASSITGTGHNEQFF
TRBV27,TRBJ1-2,medium-sized,TRBD1,TGTGCCAGCAGTACCCAGGGGGCCAACTATGGCTACACCTTC,CASSTQGANYGYTF
TRBV21-1,TRBJ2-3,.,.,TGTGCCAGCAGCATAACCCGGGACAGAGAATCCACAGATACGCAGTATTTT,CASSITRDRESTDTQYF
TRBV7-2,TRBJ2-1,medium-sized,TRBD2,TGTGCCAGCAGCTCAATAAGCGGGAGGGCCTACAATGAGCAGTTCTTC,CASSSISGRAYNEQFF
TRBV30,TRBJ1-1,medium-sized,.,TGTGCCTGGAGCACAGAGAACACTGAAGCTTTCTTT,CAWSTENTEAFF
TRBV6-5,TRBJ1-5,few,TRBD1,TGTGCCAGCAGCGACCGACAGGGCAGAGGGGGGGGTTGGAGCAATCAGCCCCAGCATTTT,CASSDRQGRGGGWSNQPQHF
TRBV27,TRBJ2-1,.,TRBD1,TGTGCCAGCAGCCCGGACAGGGGGCATCGGGGGGAGCAGTTCTTC,CASSPDRGHRGEQFF
TRBV28,TRBJ2-7,.,TRBD1,TGTGCCACCATAAAACACAGGACAGGGTTCGCCTACGAGCAGTACTTC,CATIKHRTGFAYEQYF
TRBV6-5,TRBJ2-7,medium-sized,.,TGTGCCAGCAGTAACTCTGGGGAGCAGTACTTC,CASSNSGEQYF
TRBV6-2/TRBV6-3,TRBJ2-5,few,.,TGTGCCAGCAGTTACGGGTCGGAGACCCAGTACTTC,CASSYGSETQYF
TRBV7-9,TRBJ2-5,few,TRBD1,TGTGCCAGCAGCCGGCGCCAGGGGGTGGGAGAGACCCAGTACTTC,CASSRRQGVGETQYF
TRBV6-2/TRBV6-3,TRBJ2-5,.,.,TGTGCCAGCAGTTACTCAGGGGAGACCCAGTACTTC,CASSYSGETQYF